These T cell receptor beta chains were read from a single sample in a study of blood T cell repertoires in COVID-19. Here immunoSEQ multiplex PCR was the method, and the copy in TCRdb shows in-frame clones only, minus some. Of around 130,000 clones in the sample, around 80% are singletons; the top ten hold about 2%. The material sequenced was peripheral blood. The source is a man aged 65-85 years with acute or convalescent COVID-19. Each CDR3 is given with its conserved first and last residue. D genes are given only for firm matches. A row's size may be missing; if present it is once, few, many or a size class.

CASSRQPNTEAFF	TGTGCCAGCAGCCGACAGCCAAACACTGAAGCTTTCTTT	-	-	TRBV7-3	TRBJ1-1
CASSRSKIGELFF	TGTGCCAGCAGCAGATCCAAGATCGGGGAGCTGTTTTTT	-	-	TRBV2	TRBJ2-2
CASSLTGGDEQFF	TGTGCCAGCAGCTTAACAGGGGGAGATGAGCAGTTCTTC	-	TRBD1	TRBV11-3	TRBJ2-1
CASSLALGGAGTEAFF	TGTGCCAGCAGCTTAGCGCTGGGGGGTGCCGGCACTGAAGCTTTCTTT	few	-	TRBV7-9	TRBJ1-1
CASSPVGGAGEQFF	TGCGCCAGCAGCCCGGTGGGGGGGGCCGGTGAGCAGTTCTTC	once	-	TRBV5-1	TRBJ2-1
CASSLARAGGLYNEQFF	TGCGCCAGCAGCTTGGCCAGGGCGGGGGGCCTCTACAATGAGCAGTTCTTC	-	TRBD2	TRBV5-1	TRBJ2-1
CASSGRDSGRTYEQYF	TGTGCCAGCAGTGGCCGGGACAGTGGTAGGACCTACGAGCAGTACTTC	-	TRBD1	TRBV2	TRBJ2-7
CASSLVGSGVYEQYF	TGTGCCAGCAGCTTAGTGGGTTCGGGGGTGTACGAGCAGTACTTC	-	-	TRBV7-8	TRBJ2-7
CASSLDSYTEAFF	TGTGCCAGCAGTCTAGACAGTTATACTGAAGCTTTCTTT	-	-	TRBV2	TRBJ1-1
CASSLTGVQPQHF	TGTGCCAGCAGCTTGACAGGGGTGCAGCCCCAGCATTTT	-	TRBD1	TRBV5-6	TRBJ1-5
CASSSQAGGSYEQYF	TGTGCCAGCAGCAGCCAAGCAGGGGGTTCCTACGAGCAGTACTTC	-	TRBD1	TRBV5-4	TRBJ2-7
CASTKAGDYGYTF	TGTGCCAGTACCAAGGCAGGGGACTATGGCTACACCTTC	-	-	TRBV19	TRBJ1-2
CAWTTGRGEVTEAFF	TGTGCCTGGACGACGGGTAGGGGTGAGGTCACTGAAGCTTTCTTT	-	-	TRBV30	TRBJ1-1
CASQEGQNVNTEAFF	TGTGCCAGCCAGGAGGGGCAAAATGTGAACACTGAAGCTTTCTTT	once	-	TRBV3-1/TRBV3-2	TRBJ1-1
CASSPRREAYGYTF	TGTGCCAGCAGCCCCCGGCGGGAGGCCTATGGCTACACCTTC	-	-	TRBV5-4	TRBJ1-2
CATSDFPWSDSGNTIYF	TGTGCCACCAGTGATTTCCCTTGGAGCGACTCTGGAAACACCATATATTTT	-	-	TRBV24-1	TRBJ1-3
CAIGTGGGTGELFF	TGTGCCATTGGGACAGGGGGCGGCACCGGGGAGCTGTTTTTT	-	TRBD1	TRBV10-3	TRBJ2-2
CSVLFAGFRSRETQYF	TGCAGCGTTTTGTTTGCAGGGTTTAGATCGAGAGAGACCCAGTACTTC	-	-	TRBV29-1	TRBJ2-5
CASSFGRAVSANVLTF	TGTGCCAGCAGCTTCGGCAGGGCGGTCTCGGCCAACGTCCTGACTTTC	-	-	TRBV7-2	TRBJ2-6
CASSRLVGGNTEAFF	TGCGCCAGCAGCCGTCTGGTAGGGGGCAACACTGAAGCTTTCTTT	-	TRBD1	TRBV5-1	TRBJ1-1
CATRPGQGGYTF	TGTGCCACCCGCCCGGGACAGGGAGGCTACACCTTC	-	TRBD1	TRBV15	TRBJ1-2
CSVVIVGGSGYGYTF	TGCAGCGTTGTTATAGTCGGGGGGTCGGGCTATGGCTACACCTTC	few	-	TRBV29-1	TRBJ1-2
CASSRRGQANTEAFF	TGTGCCAGTAGTAGAAGGGGACAGGCGAACACTGAAGCTTTCTTT	-	TRBD1	TRBV19	TRBJ1-1
CASSFAPLLAGFNEQFF	TGCGCCAGCAGCTTTGCCCCCTTACTAGCGGGGTTCAATGAGCAGTTCTTC	-	TRBD2	TRBV5-1	TRBJ2-1
CASSLSELYEQYF	TGTGCCAGCAGCTTATCGGAGCTCTACGAGCAGTACTTC	-	-	TRBV7-9	TRBJ2-7
CASSLRDRGIGEQYF	TGCGCCAGCAGCTTGAGGGACAGGGGGATAGGAGAGCAGTACTTC	-	TRBD1	TRBV5-1	TRBJ2-7
CASSQERTTSTDTQYF	TGTGCCAGCAGCCAAGAGCGCACGACTAGCACAGATACGCAGTATTTT	few	-	TRBV3-1/TRBV3-2	TRBJ2-3
CASRVTGGVNTEAFF	TGTGCCAGCAGGGTTACGGGGGGAGTGAACACTGAAGCTTTCTTT	-	-	TRBV6-5	TRBJ1-1
CASTEGIGEQYF	TGTGCCAGCACCGAGGGTATAGGCGAGCAGTACTTC	-	-	TRBV6-6	TRBJ2-7
CASSIDLSGHQPQHF	TGTGCCAGTAGTATAGATTTATCTGGCCATCAGCCCCAGCATTTT	-	-	TRBV19	TRBJ1-5
CASSLVGQTSNQPQHF	TGCGCCAGCAGCTTGGTGGGACAGACTTCCAATCAGCCCCAGCATTTT	-	TRBD1	TRBV5-1	TRBJ1-5
CASSDEGAYGYTF	TGCGCCAGCAGTGATGAAGGGGCTTATGGCTACACCTTC	-	-	TRBV10-2	TRBJ1-2
CASSRSGLNTEAFF	TGTGCCAGCAGCAGGAGTGGTCTGAACACTGAAGCTTTCTTT	-	-	TRBV7-9	TRBJ1-1
CASSVGPINTEAFF	TGTGCCAGCAGCGTAGGGCCGATTAACACTGAAGCTTTCTTT	-	-	TRBV9	TRBJ1-1
CASSLAGFETQYF	TGCGCCAGCAGCTTGGCAGGTTTCGAGACCCAGTACTTC	-	-	TRBV5-1	TRBJ2-5
CSVGLAGAINTGELFF	TGCAGCGTTGGCCTAGCGGGGGCGATTAACACCGGGGAGCTGTTTTTT	once	TRBD2	TRBV29-1	TRBJ2-2
CASSQRPGLVGTDTQYF	TGTGCCAGCAGTCAAAGGCCAGGACTAGTCGGTACAGATACGCAGTATTTT	-	TRBD2	TRBV25-1	TRBJ2-3
CASSPWDRSGTEAFF	TGTGCCAGCAGCCCATGGGACAGAAGTGGTACTGAAGCTTTCTTT	-	TRBD1	TRBV5-6	TRBJ1-1
CAWSVGGASTDTQYF	TGTGCCTGGAGTGTCGGAGGGGCCAGCACAGATACGCAGTATTTT	few	-	TRBV30	TRBJ2-3
CASNGGGTYAYGYTF	TGTGCCAGCAATGGGGGCGGCACTTATGCCTATGGCTACACCTTC	-	-	TRBV6-5	TRBJ1-2
CASSLRTPGQGARGGELFF	TGTGCCAGCAGCTTAAGAACACCGGGACAGGGGGCTAGAGGCGGGGAGCTGTTTTTT	-	TRBD1	TRBV11-2	TRBJ2-2
CASGSHGLAGGPDTDTQYF	TGTGCCAGCGGCTCTCACGGACTAGCGGGGGGGCCTGACACAGATACGCAGTATTTT	-	TRBD2	TRBV27	TRBJ2-3
CAIKRGGAMSGELFF	TGTGCCATTAAACGCGGGGGGGCCATGAGCGGGGAGCTGTTTTTT	-	TRBD2	TRBV10-3	TRBJ2-2
CASSVREQGSPLHF	TGTGCCAGCAGCGTCCGGGAACAGGGTTCACCCCTCCACTTT	-	-	TRBV7-9	TRBJ1-6
CASSPTTGGGFQPQHF	TGTGCCAGCAGTCCCACGACAGGGGGCGGTTTTCAGCCCCAGCATTTT	-	TRBD1	TRBV28	TRBJ1-5
CSVEPAWGETQYF	TGCAGCGTTGAGCCCGCTTGGGGGGAAACCCAGTACTTC	few	-	TRBV29-1	TRBJ2-5
CASSLGPSYEQYF	TGTGCCAGCAGCCTGGGGCCTTCCTACGAGCAGTACTTC	-	-	TRBV27	TRBJ2-7
CASRRQGTDTQYF	TGTGCCAGCCGTAGACAGGGAACAGATACGCAGTATTTT	-	TRBD1	TRBV2	TRBJ2-3
CASSEWGGGQPQHF	TGTGCCAGCAGTGAATGGGGTGGGGGGCAGCCCCAGCATTTT	-	-	TRBV6-1	TRBJ1-5
CASSSTALHEAFF	TGTGCCAGCAGCAGCACAGCCCTCCATGAAGCTTTCTTT	-	-	TRBV3-1/TRBV3-2	TRBJ1-1
CASSAPGQVYGYTF	TGTGCCAGCAGTGCGCCGGGACAGGTCTATGGCTACACCTTC	few	TRBD1	TRBV28	TRBJ1-2
CSVAPRGRGGPEAFF	TGCAGCGTTGCTCCCCGGGGGAGGGGAGGCCCTGAAGCTTTCTTT	-	-	TRBV29-1	TRBJ1-1
CASSPQGAYTEAFF	TGTGCCAGCTCACCACAGGGGGCCTACACTGAAGCTTTCTTT	-	TRBD1	TRBV18	TRBJ1-1
CASSETSGGYGYTF	TGCGCCAGCAGCGAGACCTCAGGGGGATATGGCTACACCTTC	-	TRBD1	TRBV4-1	TRBJ1-2
CASSMSWGVGTGELFF	TGTGCCAGTAGTATGAGTTGGGGGGTCGGCACCGGGGAGCTGTTTTTT	once	-	TRBV19	TRBJ2-2